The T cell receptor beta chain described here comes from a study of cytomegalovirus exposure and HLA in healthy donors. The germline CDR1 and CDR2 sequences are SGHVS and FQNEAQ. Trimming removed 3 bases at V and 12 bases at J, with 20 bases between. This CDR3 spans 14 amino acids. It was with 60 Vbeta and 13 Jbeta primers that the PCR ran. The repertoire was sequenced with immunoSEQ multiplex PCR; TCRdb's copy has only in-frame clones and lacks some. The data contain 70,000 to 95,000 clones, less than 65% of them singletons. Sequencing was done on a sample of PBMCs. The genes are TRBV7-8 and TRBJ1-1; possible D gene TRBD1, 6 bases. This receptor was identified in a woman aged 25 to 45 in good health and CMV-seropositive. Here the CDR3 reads CASSFILTGSRTFF. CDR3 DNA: TGTGCCAGCAGCTTCATTTTGACAGGTTCGAGGACTTTCTTT.